A selection of T cell receptor beta chains follows, all from one sample in a study of cytomegalovirus exposure and HLA in healthy donors. This table comes from immunoSEQ multiplex PCR, and its TCRdb copy is limited to in-frame clones, with some not included. The table has 110,000 to 150,000 clones, about 80% seen once. The sequenced sample consisted of PBMCs. All receptors derive from a female donor in good health and CMV-seronegative. Both conserved end residues are part of each CDR3. Fields, in order: J gene, V gene, clone size, D gene, CDR3 DNA, CDR3 protein. The D gene is left open where the match is weak. Only part of the rows carry a size: once, few, many, or a class if the clone is expanded.

TRBJ2-7	TRBV1	once	NA	TGCACCAGCAGGGACAGGGTTGACATCTACGAGCAGTACTTC	CTSRDRVDIYEQYF
TRBJ1-1	TRBV2	NA	TRBD1	TGTGCCAGCAATAGACAGGGCCTGAACACTGAAGCTTTCTTT	CASNRQGLNTEAFF
TRBJ2-7	TRBV18	NA	TRBD2	TGTGCCAGCTCAGACGGACTAGCGGGATCCTACGAGCAGTACTTC	CASSDGLAGSYEQYF
TRBJ2-4	TRBV5-1	NA	NA	TGCGCCAGCAGCCAGACAGGTACAGACTTCCTAGCCAAAAACATTCAGTACTTC	CASSQTGTDFLAKNIQYF
TRBJ1-2	TRBV27	once	TRBD1	TGTGCCACCATGCCGGGACAGGGGTTCGATGGCTACACCTTC	CATMPGQGFDGYTF
TRBJ2-2	TRBV5-1	NA	TRBD2	TGCGCCAGCAGCTTCTTCGGACTAGCGGGAGGGCCCGGGGAGCTGTTTTTT	CASSFFGLAGGPGELFF
TRBJ2-7	TRBV6-4	once	NA	TGTGCCTCACAGCCCTACGAGCAGTACTTC	CASQPYEQYF
TRBJ1-6	TRBV5-1	NA	NA	TGCGCCAGCAGCTCACAGGGATTAAATTCACCCCTCCACTTT	CASSSQGLNSPLHF
TRBJ2-1	TRBV5-6	NA	NA	TGTGCCAGCAGCTTGAATAGCGGATACAATGAGCAGTTCTTC	CASSLNSGYNEQFF
TRBJ1-1	TRBV6-5	NA	NA	TGTGCCAGCATTACCCCGAGAGGGGCTTTCTTT	CASITPRGAFF
TRBJ2-3	TRBV4-2	NA	NA	TGTGCCAGCAGCCAGGGAGTTAGCACAGATACGCAGTATTTT	CASSQGVSTDTQYF